This T cell receptor (beta chain) was found in a study of T cell responses to AZD1222 COVID-19 vaccine. Study findings and constraints: Repertoires were collected only later (after the peak T cell response had occurred).

As for this clone: Its matching antigen is unknown.

V gave up 5 bases and J gave up 2 bases, with 10 bases separating them. CDR3 size: 13 residues. Germline CDR1 and CDR2: MNHEY and SVGEGT. Clones were sequenced by immunoSEQ multiplex PCR, and TCRdb holds only the in-frame ones, with some missing. The profile shows around 84,000 clones, around nine tenths of them singletons. The V gene is TRBV6-2 or TRBV6-3, the J gene TRBJ2-7; TRBD1 or TRBD2 may be the D gene (6 bases each). The clonotype originates from an adult in good health. The sequences come from peripheral blood, collected on day 0 of MenACWY control vaccination. The CDR3 nucleotides read TGTGCCAGCAGTCGGGGGCCCCCCTACGAGCAGTACTTC. Encoded protein: CASSRGPPYEQYF.